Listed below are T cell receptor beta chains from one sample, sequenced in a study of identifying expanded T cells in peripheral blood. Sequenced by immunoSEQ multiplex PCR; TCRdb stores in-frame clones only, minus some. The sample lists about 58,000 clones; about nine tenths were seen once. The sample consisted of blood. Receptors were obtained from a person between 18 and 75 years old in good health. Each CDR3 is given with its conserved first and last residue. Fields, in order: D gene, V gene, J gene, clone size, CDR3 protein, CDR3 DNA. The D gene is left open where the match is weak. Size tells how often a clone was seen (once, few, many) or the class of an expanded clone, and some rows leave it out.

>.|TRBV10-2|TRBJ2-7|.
CASSDPVGGGPYEQYF
TGCGCCAGCAGTGACCCCGTAGGTGGGGGTCCCTACGAGCAGTACTTC
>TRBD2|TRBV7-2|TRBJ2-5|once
CASSRSGGAETQYF
TGTGCCAGCAGCCGAAGCGGGGGTGCAGAGACCCAGTACTTC
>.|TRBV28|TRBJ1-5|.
CASSLMGGNQPQHF
TGTGCCAGCAGTTTGATGGGGGGCAATCAGCCCCAGCATTTT
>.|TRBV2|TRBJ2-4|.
CASSEAAKNIQYF
TGTGCCAGCAGTGAGGCAGCCAAAAACATTCAGTACTTC
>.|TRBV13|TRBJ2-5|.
CASSFRSGQETQYF
TGTGCCAGCAGCTTTCGCAGCGGACAAGAGACCCAGTACTTC
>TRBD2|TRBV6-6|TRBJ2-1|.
CASSLLAGRNEQFF
TGTGCCAGCAGCTTACTAGCGGGAAGGAATGAGCAGTTCTTC
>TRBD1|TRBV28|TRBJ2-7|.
CASSLRDRVYF
TGTGCCAGCAGTCTCCGGGACAGGGTGTACTTC
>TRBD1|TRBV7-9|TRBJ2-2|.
CASSLVPTGYTGELFF
TGTGCCAGCAGCTTAGTTCCGACAGGGTACACCGGGGAGCTGTTTTTT
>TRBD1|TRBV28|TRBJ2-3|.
CASSPPRQGTTDTQYF
TGTGCCAGCAGTCCCCCCCGACAGGGGACCACAGATACGCAGTATTTT
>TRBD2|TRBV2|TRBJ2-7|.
CASSVRTSGVAYEQYF
TGTGCCAGCAGTGTGAGGACTAGCGGGGTTGCGTACGAGCAGTACTTC
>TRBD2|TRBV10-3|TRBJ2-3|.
CAIASRSGGTDTQYF
TGTGCCATCGCTTCCCGGAGCGGGGGCACAGATACGCAGTATTTT
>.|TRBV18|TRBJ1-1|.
CASSTAKNTEAFF
TGTGCCAGCTCCACAGCCAAGAACACTGAAGCTTTCTTT
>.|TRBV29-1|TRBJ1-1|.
CSANKLNTEAFF
TGCAGCGCTAACAAACTGAACACTGAAGCTTTCTTT
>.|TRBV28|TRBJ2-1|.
CASSVSGTSYNEQFF
TGTGCCAGCAGTGTCAGCGGAACGTCCTACAATGAGCAGTTCTTC
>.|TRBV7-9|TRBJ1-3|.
CASSNLVSLDTIYF
TGTGCCAGCAGCAATTTGGTTTCATTAGACACCATATATTTT
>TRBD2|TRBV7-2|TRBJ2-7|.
CASSGRSGRAHEQYF
TGTGCCAGCAGCGGGAGGAGCGGGAGGGCTCACGAGCAGTACTTC